This record looks at one T cell receptor beta chain sequence and its context. The CDR3 has 12 residues. V lost 0 bases and J lost 5, with 7 bases in between. Per the germline V gene, CDR1 is GTSNPN and CDR2 is SVGIG (reference sequence). These data come from a study of blood T cell repertoires in COVID-19. Study-level background: Both acute and convalescent COVID-19 samples were obtained from the United States, Italy and Spain. The analysed material was cDNA or gDNA that came from T cells, B-cell-depleted T cells, or PBMCs.

In the authors' workflow: Amplification of reference gene primers was used by the study to estimate nucleated cell counts. Produced via immunoSEQ multiplex PCR; TCRdb's table is partial and in-frame only. That table supplies the V and J calls and clone size; D and trimming were determined from the DNA. This sample has 190,000 or so clones; over 75% occur once, and the top ten carry less than 15%. The rearrangement uses TRBV30 and TRBJ1-2; D gene uncertain. Sequencing was done on a sample of peripheral blood. This TCR was sampled from a man aged 50 to 60 who had recovered from COVID-19. CDR3 loop: CAWSVLGYGYTF. As DNA, the CDR3 is TGTGCCTGGAGTGTACTCGGGTATGGCTACACCTTC.